Following are 2 T cell receptor beta chains from one sample sequenced in a study of CD8 T cells in ankylosing spondylitis. Each CDR3 protein gets one entry after TCRdb re-called the 5' RACE reads with MiXCR. Here the sample spans tens of thousands of distinct CDR3 sequences, 17% being singletons. Sequencing was carried out using blood. The source is a male donor with ankylosing spondylitis or in good health (not recorded which).

This clonotype was seen more than once but under ten times. The genes are TRBV4-1 and TRBJ1-1; the D is unclear. Germline CDR1 reads MGHRA; CDR2 reads YSYEKL. The CDR3 sequence is 15 residues long. Trimming cost V 0 bases and J 4 bases, with 12 bases left between them. CDR3 in amino acids: CASSQETKGGTEAFF. The CDR3 DNA follows: TGCGCCAGCAGCCAAGAGACGAAGGGTGGCACTGAAGCTTTCTTT.

This clonotype was observed a few times. This sequence joins TRBV7-9 and TRBJ2-1, with D perhaps given as TRBD1 or TRBD2 (5 bases each). Between the trimmed V and J ends, which lost 6 bases and 0 bases, there was a span of 12 bases. The CDR3 sequence is 15 residues long. Germline V gene data show CDR1 as SEHNR and CDR2 as FQNEAQ (reference sequence). CDR3 nucleotides: TGTGCCAGCAGGGTGGGGGTTCGCTCCTACAATGAGCAGTTCTTC. It is translated as CASRVGVRSYNEQFF.